Below are 10 T cell receptor beta chains sequenced from a single sample in a study of blood T cell repertoires in COVID-19. TCRdb keeps only in-frame clones here, not all; method: immunoSEQ multiplex PCR. The repertoire consists of roughly 110,000 clones, with around 83% occurring once and the leading ten covering 4.3%. The specimen sequenced was peripheral blood. The origin of the receptors is a man aged 65 to 79 with acute or convalescent COVID-19.

The chain links TRBV7-6 to TRBJ2-7; 8 bases line up with TRBD1. CDR1 and CDR2 (germline): SGHVS, FNYEAQ. J was trimmed by 1 base and V by 1 base; bases with no gene match: 3. The length of the CDR3 is 15 residues. CDR3 nucleotide sequence: TGTGCCAGCAGCTTAGGGACAGGGAGTTCCTACGAGCAGTACTTC. It specifies CASSLGTGSSYEQYF.

The rearrangement uses TRBV6-6 and TRBJ2-6, with TRBD1 identical over 7 bases. This CDR3 has 18 residues. V trimming: 5 bases; J trimming: 4 bases; junction bases outside the gene matches: 14. Germline loops: CDR1 MNHNY, CDR2 SVGAGI (reference sequence). CDR3 loop: CASSPTTGNVKGANVLTF. As DNA, the CDR3 is TGTGCCAGCAGTCCTACGACAGGGAATGTGAAGGGGGCCAACGTCCTGACTTTC.

The rearrangement links TRBV5-4 to TRBJ2-5; 12 bases are shared with TRBD1. J lost 2 bases, V lost 4 bases, and 6 bases had no gene match. Germline-derived CDR1 and CDR2 are SGHNT and YYREEE (reference sequence). CDR3 length equals 16 residues. CDR3 sequence reads: CASSPGTGGGQETQYF. DNA of the CDR3: TGTGCCAGCAGCCCCGGGACAGGGGGCGGGCAAGAGACCCAGTACTTC.

The chain recombines TRBV27 with TRBJ1-1; 9 nucleotides line up with TRBD1. V shed 0 bases, J shed 4 bases, and the junction held 9 bases outside the gene matches. The CDR3 spans 17 residues. Germline V gene lookup returns CDR1 MNHEY and CDR2 SMNVEV (reference sequence). The CDR3 loop is CASSLSGTGFGSTEAFF. CDR3 bases: TGTGCCAGCAGTTTATCGGGGACAGGGTTCGGCTCCACTGAAGCTTTCTTT.

The chain carries TRBV5-6 and TRBJ1-2, with 8 positions matching TRBD1. This CDR3 region has 16 residues. J gave up 6 bases and V 4 bases, and 14 bases lay outside the gene matches. The germline gives CDR1 SGHDT, CDR2 YYEEEE. CDR3 loop: CASSTPSRGRQDGYTF. The CDR3 DNA is TGTGCCAGCAGCACCCCATCCAGGGGGCGCCAGGATGGCTACACCTTC.

The chain combines TRBV3-1 (or the pseudogene TRBV3-2) with TRBJ2-5, with TRBD1 matching 8 bases. The germline gives CDR1 LGHDT, CDR2 YNNKEL (reference sequence). V gave up 0 bases and J gave up 5 bases; unmatched junction bases: 5. CDR3 length equals 15 residues. The CDR3 DNA reads TGTGCCAGCAGCCAAGAGTGGACAGGGATCGAGACCCAGTACTTC. Its translation: CASSQEWTGIETQYF.

This chain links TRBV10-3 with TRBJ1-2; D gene ambiguous. V was shortened by 6 bases and J by 7 bases, with 18 bases between the two germline ends. The CDR3 consists of 14 residues. Germline assignment: CDR1 ENHRY and CDR2 SYGVKD. The CDR3 coding sequence is TGTGCCATCAGGTCCCCCCCAGCGGAGGGTGGCTACACCTTC. Amino acid sequence: CAIRSPPAEGGYTF.

The CDR3 reads CASSRRTGWDEQFF. CDR3 coding DNA: TGTGCCAGCAGCCGTAGGACTGGGTGGGATGAGCAGTTCTTC. The rearrangement links TRBV13 to TRBJ2-1; a weak D match, TRBD2 (5 bases). This CDR3 has 14 amino acids. Germline V gene data show CDR1 as PRHDT and CDR2 as FYEKMQ (reference sequence). V lost 5 bases and J 8 bases, leaving 16 bases between the germline ends.

This clone has only one observation. The chain links TRBV9 to TRBJ2-3, with 7 bases matching TRBD1. CDR3 size: 16 residues. Germline V gene data show CDR1 as SGDLS and CDR2 as YYNGEE. After removal of 0 bases from V and 3 bases from J, the junction contained 7 bases not matched to a gene. The DNA of the CDR3 is TGTGCCAGCAGCGTAGATCCAGGGGGTGGGACAGATACGCAGTATTTT. Its translation is CASSVDPGGGTDTQYF.

The V call is TRBV19, the J call TRBJ1-4; 7 bases match TRBD1. The CDR3 spans 18 residues. V shed 5 bases and J 0 bases; nucleotides not matched to a gene: 12. CDR1 LNHDA and CDR2 SQIVND come from the germline V gene (reference sequence). CDR3 nucleotide sequence: TGTGCCAGTAGTCTTCTGGGGGGACAGTTTGCAACTAATGAAAAACTGTTTTTT. Translation: CASSLLGGQFATNEKLFF.